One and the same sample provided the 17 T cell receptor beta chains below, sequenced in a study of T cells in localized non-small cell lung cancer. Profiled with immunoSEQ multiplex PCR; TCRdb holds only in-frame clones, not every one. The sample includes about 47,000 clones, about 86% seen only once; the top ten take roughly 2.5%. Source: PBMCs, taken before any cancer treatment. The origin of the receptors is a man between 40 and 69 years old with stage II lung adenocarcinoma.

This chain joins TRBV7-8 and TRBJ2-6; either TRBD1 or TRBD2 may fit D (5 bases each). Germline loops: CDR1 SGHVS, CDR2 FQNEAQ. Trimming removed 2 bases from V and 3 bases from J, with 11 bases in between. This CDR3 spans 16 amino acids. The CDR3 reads CASSLFGAGGANVLTF. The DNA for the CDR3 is TGTGCCAGCAGCTTATTCGGGGCAGGTGGGGCCAACGTCCTGACTTTC. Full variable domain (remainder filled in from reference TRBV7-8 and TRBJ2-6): GAGVSQSPRYKVAKRGQDVALRCDPISGHVSLFWYQQALGQGPEFLTYFQNEAQLDKSGLPSDRFFAERPEGSVSTLKIQRTQQEDSAVYLCASSLFGAGGANVLTFGAGSRLTVL.

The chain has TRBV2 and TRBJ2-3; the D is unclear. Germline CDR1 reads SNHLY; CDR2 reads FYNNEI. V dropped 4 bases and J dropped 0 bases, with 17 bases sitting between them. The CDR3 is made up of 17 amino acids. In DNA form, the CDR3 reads TGTGCCAGCAGTGGAACGACTCGAAGAGCTAGCACAGATACGCAGTATTTT. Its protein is CASSGTTRRASTDTQYF.

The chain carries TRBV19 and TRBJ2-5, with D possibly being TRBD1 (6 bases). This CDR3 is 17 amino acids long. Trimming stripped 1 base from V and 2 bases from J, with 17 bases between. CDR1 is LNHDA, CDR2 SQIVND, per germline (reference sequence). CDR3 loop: CASSIGLQQGGQETQYF. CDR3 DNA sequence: TGTGCCAGTAGTATAGGGCTCCAACAGGGTGGGCAAGAGACCCAGTACTTC.

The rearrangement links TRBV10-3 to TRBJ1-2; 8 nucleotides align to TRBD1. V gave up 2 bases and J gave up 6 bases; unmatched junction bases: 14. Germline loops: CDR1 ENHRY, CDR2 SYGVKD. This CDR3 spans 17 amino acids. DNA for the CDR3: TGTGCCATCAGTGAGGGGTCGTTTTTGACAGGGGACCATGGCTACACCTTC. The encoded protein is CAISEGSFLTGDHGYTF.

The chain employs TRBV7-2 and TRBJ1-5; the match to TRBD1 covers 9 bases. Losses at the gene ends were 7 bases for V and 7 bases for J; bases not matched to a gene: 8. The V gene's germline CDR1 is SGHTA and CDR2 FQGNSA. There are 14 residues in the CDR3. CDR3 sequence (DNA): TGTGCCAGCACCCCGGACAGGGGCATCCAGCCCCAGCATTTT. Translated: CASTPDRGIQPQHF.

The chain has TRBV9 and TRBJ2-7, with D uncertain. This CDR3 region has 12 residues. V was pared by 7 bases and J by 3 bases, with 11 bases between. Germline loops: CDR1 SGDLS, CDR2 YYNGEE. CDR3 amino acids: CASAPDNYEQYV. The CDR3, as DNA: TGTGCCAGCGCTCCGGATAACTACGAGCAGTACGTC.

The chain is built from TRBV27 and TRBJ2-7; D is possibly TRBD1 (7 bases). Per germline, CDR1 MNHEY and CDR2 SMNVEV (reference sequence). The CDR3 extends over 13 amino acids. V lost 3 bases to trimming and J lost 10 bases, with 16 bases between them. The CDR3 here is CASSFRGAGTQYV. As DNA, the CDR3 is TGTGCCAGCAGTTTCAGGGGGGCCGGGACACAGTACGTC.

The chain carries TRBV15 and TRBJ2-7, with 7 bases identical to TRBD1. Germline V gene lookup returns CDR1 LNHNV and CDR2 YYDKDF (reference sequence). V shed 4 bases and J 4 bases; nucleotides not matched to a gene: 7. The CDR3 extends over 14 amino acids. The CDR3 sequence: CATSISGTAYEQYF. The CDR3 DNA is TGTGCCACCAGCATTTCCGGGACAGCGTACGAGCAGTACTTC.

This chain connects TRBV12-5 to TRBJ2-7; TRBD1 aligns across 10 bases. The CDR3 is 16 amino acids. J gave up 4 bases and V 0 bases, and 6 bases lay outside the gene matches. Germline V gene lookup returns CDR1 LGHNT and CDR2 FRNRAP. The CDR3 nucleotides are TGTGCTAGTGGTTTGGTAGTGACAGGGGGCCGATACGAGCAGTACGTC. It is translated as CASGLVVTGGRYEQYV.

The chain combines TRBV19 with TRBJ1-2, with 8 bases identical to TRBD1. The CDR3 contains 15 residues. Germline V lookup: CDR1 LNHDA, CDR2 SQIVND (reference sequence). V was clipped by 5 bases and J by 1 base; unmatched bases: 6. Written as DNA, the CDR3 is TGTGCCAGTAGTCCTCGGACAGGGATTAACTATGGCTACACCTTC. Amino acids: CASSPRTGINYGYTF.

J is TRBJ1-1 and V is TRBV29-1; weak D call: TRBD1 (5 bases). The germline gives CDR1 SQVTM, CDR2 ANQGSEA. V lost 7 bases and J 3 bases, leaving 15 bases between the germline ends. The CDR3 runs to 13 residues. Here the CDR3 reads CSALGGGDTEAFF. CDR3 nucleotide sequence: TGCAGCGCCCTCGGGGGAGGGGACACTGAAGCTTTCTTT.

The CDR3 is CASSPPDSSTNEKLFF. For the CDR3, the DNA is TGCGCCAGCAGCCCCCCGGACAGCTCAACTAATGAAAAACTGTTTTTT. V is TRBV5-1 and J is TRBJ1-4; D might be TRBD1 (6 bases). The CDR3 spans 16 residues. CDR1 is SGHRS, CDR2 YFSETQ, per germline. Deletions cut 4 bases from V and 0 bases from J, with 13 bases between.

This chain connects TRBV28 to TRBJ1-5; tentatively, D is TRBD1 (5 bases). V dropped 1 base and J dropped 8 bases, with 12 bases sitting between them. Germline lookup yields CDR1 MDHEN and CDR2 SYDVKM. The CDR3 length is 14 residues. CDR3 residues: CASSLSLVGEPQHF. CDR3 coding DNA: TGTGCCAGCAGTTTATCTCTTGTGGGGGAGCCCCAGCATTTT.

For the CDR3, the DNA is TGCAGCGTTGAACTTGGGGCAGAGGACACAGATACGCAGTATTTT. This codes for CSVELGAEDTDTQYF. This sequence joins TRBV29-1 and TRBJ2-3; TRBD1 is a possible D gene (5 bases). Trimming removed 2 bases at V and 2 bases at J, with 14 bases between. CDR1 SQVTM and CDR2 ANQGSEA come from the germline V gene. The length of the CDR3 is 15 residues.

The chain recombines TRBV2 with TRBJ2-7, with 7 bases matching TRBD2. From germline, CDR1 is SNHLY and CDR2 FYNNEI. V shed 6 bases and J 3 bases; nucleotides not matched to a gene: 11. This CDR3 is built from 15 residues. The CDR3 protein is CASRRGREGRYEQYV. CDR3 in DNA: TGTGCCAGCAGAAGAGGGAGGGAAGGCCGCTACGAGCAGTACGTC.

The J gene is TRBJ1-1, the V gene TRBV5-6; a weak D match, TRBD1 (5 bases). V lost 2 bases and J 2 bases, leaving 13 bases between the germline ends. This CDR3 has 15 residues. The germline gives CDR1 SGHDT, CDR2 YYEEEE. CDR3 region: CASSFYRSRNTEAFF. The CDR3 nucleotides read TGTGCCAGCAGCTTTTACAGGAGTCGAAACACTGAAGCTTTCTTT.

CDR3 DNA sequence: TGTGCCAGCAGCTTAGAACTTGATGACACTGAAGCTTTCTTT. It codes for CASSLELDDTEAFF. The rearrangement joins TRBV7-8 to TRBJ1-1, with unresolved D. V lost 1 base, J lost 3 bases, and 9 bases lay in between. Germline V gives CDR1 SGHVS, CDR2 FQNEAQ. The CDR3 totals 14 residues.